This TCR beta chain was captured in a study of regulatory T cells in long-lasting Graves disease. Study overall: Graves' patients who were just diagnosed had used antithyroid drugs for under 3 months.

Combining iRepertoire HTBI primers with Arm-PCR of CDR3 regions, the authors built TCR beta libraries. In TCRdb, the multiplex PCR reads were re-called with MiXCR into one record per CDR3 protein. The data contain a few hundred thousand distinct CDR3 sequences, roughly 12% of them singletons. This clonotype was seen at least ten times. Regarding time point: newly diagnosed GD, antithyroid drugs for less than 3 months. Generation of the TCR library employed RNA extracted from PBMCs. Germline loops: CDR1 SNHLY, CDR2 FYNNEI. V shed 6 bases, J shed 5 bases, and the junction held 6 bases outside the gene matches. The CDR3 covers 14 residues. These same data were also listed under a study on T cells in Graves' hyperthyroidism and ophthalmopathy. That paper adds: Patients aged 18 to 65 had newly diagnosed hyperthyroidism of under 2 months' duration. Most expanded thyroid clonotypes above 0.001 recurred in blood.

The sample was peripheral blood mononuclear cells (PBMCs), taken at new diagnosis, from a patient treated with antithyroid drugs. The receptor's source is a woman aged 18-29 years with Graves disease. V and J are TRBV2 and TRBJ2-2; 7 bases match TRBD1. The CDR3 DNA reads TGTGCCAGCAGAGCGACAGGGAGAACCGGGGAGCTGTTTTTT. Its translation is CASRATGRTGELFF.